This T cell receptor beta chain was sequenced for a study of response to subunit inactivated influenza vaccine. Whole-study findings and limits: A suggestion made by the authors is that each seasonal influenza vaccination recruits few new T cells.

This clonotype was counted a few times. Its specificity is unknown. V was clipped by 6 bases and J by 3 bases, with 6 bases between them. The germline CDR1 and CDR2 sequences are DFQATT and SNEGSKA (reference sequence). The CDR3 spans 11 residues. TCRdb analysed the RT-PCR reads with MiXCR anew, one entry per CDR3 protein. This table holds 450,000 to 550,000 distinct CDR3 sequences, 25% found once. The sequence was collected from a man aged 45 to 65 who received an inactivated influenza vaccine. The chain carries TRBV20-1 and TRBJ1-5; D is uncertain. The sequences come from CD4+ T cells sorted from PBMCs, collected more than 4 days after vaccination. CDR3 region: CSAEHNQPQHF. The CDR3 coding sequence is TGCAGTGCCGAACACAATCAGCCCCAGCATTTT.